This record covers a single T cell receptor beta chain. The data were taken from a study of blood T cell repertoires in COVID-19. Study summary: Sites across the United States, Italy and Spain contributed samples from acute and convalescent COVID-19. T cells, B-cell-depleted T cells, or PBMCs supplied cDNA or gDNA.

V was shortened by 8 bases and J by 6 bases, with 8 bases between the two germline ends. This CDR3 has 11 residues. The germline V gene has CDR1 MDHEN and CDR2 SYDVKM. Some clones are missing from TCRdb's copy, which holds only in-frame ones; the method was immunoSEQ multiplex PCR. The sample comprises over 20,000 clones, roughly 80% of which are singletons, and 5.5% to 8% rests with the top ten. The chain couples TRBV28 to TRBJ1-3; D unclear. This clonotype originated in a human donor in a cohort sampled during active COVID-19. The sequenced material came from peripheral blood. CDR3 coding DNA: TGTGCCAGCGGTCAGGAAAACACCATATATTTT. Amino acids: CASGQENTIYF.